These 5 T cell receptor beta chains were all obtained from the same sample, sequenced in a study of patients and donors after allogeneic stem cell transplantation. TCRdb analysed the RT-PCR reads with MiXCR anew, one entry per CDR3 protein. The data hold over 150,000 distinct CDR3 sequences, with about 40% observed a single time. The specimen sequenced was blood, either unsorted or a sorted T cell fraction (not recorded which). Every receptor here comes from a human donor who was either an allogeneic HSCT recipient or a stem cell or donor lymphocyte infusion donor (not recorded which). It is not recorded whose cells these are; they may come from a transplant donor.

The chain employs TRBV7-9 and TRBJ2-7; D possibly corresponds to TRBD2 (6 bases). The CDR3 has 16 residues. The V gene's germline CDR1 is SEHNR and CDR2 FQNEAQ (reference sequence). The V and J ends lost 3 bases and 1 base respectively, with 16 bases between them. The CDR3 DNA reads as TGTGCCAGCAGCTTGACGAGCGGGTATGTGTCCTACGAGCAGTACTTC. It is translated as CASSLTSGYVSYEQYF.

The rearrangement joins TRBV6-5 to TRBJ1-3; no firm D call. The germline V gene encodes CDR1 MNHEY and CDR2 SVGAGI. Trimming cost V 0 bases and J 4 bases, with 10 bases left between them. The CDR3 is 15 residues long. As DNA, the CDR3 is TGTGCCAGCAGTTACTCCTCGGGCTCCGGAAACACCATATATTTT. Its translation: CASSYSSGSGNTIYF.

This clonotype has more than one count but fewer than ten. The V gene is TRBV5-1, the J gene TRBJ1-1, with 9 bases lining up with TRBD1. Germline CDR1 is SGHRS and CDR2 is YFSETQ. The CDR3 spans 15 residues. V gave up 4 bases and J gave up 4 bases; unmatched junction bases: 8. DNA of the CDR3: TGCGCCAGCAGCCTACCACAGGGGGCGAGCACTGAAGCTTTCTTT. This codes for CASSLPQGASTEAFF.

This clonotype was observed a handful of times. This sequence joins TRBV2 and TRBJ2-2; possibly TRBD2 for D (6 bases). Germline V CDR1 and CDR2: SNHLY, FYNNEI. CDR3 length: 16 amino acids. The V gene lost 6 bases and the J gene lost 3 bases, with 17 bases spanning the gap. CDR3 in DNA: TGTGCCAGCAGCTCCGAGACTAGTCGGTACACCGGGGAGCTGTTTTTT. It encodes CASSSETSRYTGELFF.

The CDR3 nucleotides read TGTGCCTGGAGTGTATTGCGCTTAGGGGAAAATGGCTACACCTTC. Translated: CAWSVLRLGENGYTF. The chain links TRBV30 to TRBJ1-2; possible D gene TRBD1, 5 bases. The V and J ends lost 0 bases and 6 bases respectively, with 17 bases between them. Germline V gene sequence: CDR1 GTSNPN, CDR2 SVGIG (reference sequence). The CDR3 has 15 amino acids. The full variable domain, with the rest looked up from reference TRBV30 and TRBJ1-2, is SQTIHQWPATLVQPVGSPLSLECTVEGTSNPNLYWYRQAAGRGLQLLFYSVGIGQISSEVPQNLSASRPQDRQFILSSKKLLLSDSGFYLCAWSVLRLGENGYTFGSGTRLTVV.